A selection of T cell receptor beta chains follows, all from one sample in a study of T cell repertoires in cytomegalovirus infection. The antigens these receptors bind are not known. MiXCR, applied by TCRdb to the reads, yields one record per CDR3 protein. The repertoire holds about 740,000 distinct CDR3 sequences, around 30% seen once, with about 18% in the top ten. This sample comprised cultured PBMCs, obtained from culture after CMV antigen stimulation. These TCRs come from a human donor in good health (CMV status not recorded). Some clones in this sample may be carry-over from other donors' samples. Both conserved end residues are part of each CDR3. A D gene is named only where the DNA matches it firmly. A row's size may be missing; if present it is once, few, many or a size class.

j_call: TRBJ2-1; d_call: TRBD2; clone_size: NA; v_call: TRBV11-2; cdr3_aa: CASSLLAGGPGSYNEQFF; cdr3_nt: TGTGCCAGCAGCCTATTAGCGGGAGGGCCAGGGTCCTACAATGAGCAGTTCTTC
j_call: TRBJ2-7; d_call: TRBD1; clone_size: many; v_call: TRBV7-2; cdr3_aa: CASSSGTGMLQTNYEQYF; cdr3_nt: TGTGCCAGCAGTTCCGGGACAGGGATGCTCCAAACCAACTACGAGCAGTACTTC
j_call: TRBJ2-1; d_call: TRBD2; clone_size: few; v_call: TRBV20-1; cdr3_aa: CSAKGLAGAISYNEQFF; cdr3_nt: TGCAGTGCTAAGGGACTAGCGGGGGCAATCTCCTACAATGAGCAGTTCTTC
j_call: TRBJ2-7; d_call: NA; clone_size: few; v_call: TRBV7-9; cdr3_aa: CASSAGALGISYEQYF; cdr3_nt: TGTGCCAGCAGCGCAGGTGCCCTGGGCATCTCCTACGAGCAGTACTTC
j_call: TRBJ2-7; d_call: TRBD2; clone_size: NA; v_call: TRBV20-1; cdr3_aa: CSARINPGGSSYEQYF; cdr3_nt: TGCAGTGCTAGAATAAACCCTGGCGGGAGCTCCTACGAGCAGTACTTC
j_call: TRBJ2-2; d_call: TRBD2; clone_size: NA; v_call: TRBV6-5; cdr3_aa: CASSYTGMGREGGGELFF; cdr3_nt: TGTGCCAGCAGTTACACGGGAATGGGCAGGGAGGGAGGTGGGGAGCTGTTTTTT
j_call: TRBJ1-3; d_call: TRBD1; clone_size: many; v_call: TRBV7-2; cdr3_aa: CASSLATGDSGNTIYF; cdr3_nt: TGTGCCAGCAGCTTAGCGACAGGGGACTCTGGAAACACCATATATTTT
j_call: TRBJ1-6; d_call: NA; clone_size: few; v_call: TRBV7-2; cdr3_aa: CASSLLVGANSPLHF; cdr3_nt: TGTGCCAGCAGCTTACTGGTAGGAGCTAATTCACCCCTCCACTTT
j_call: TRBJ2-3; d_call: NA; clone_size: NA; v_call: TRBV20-1; cdr3_aa: CSSPGTPRGTDTQYF; cdr3_nt: TGCAGTTCCCCCGGGACCCCCAGGGGCACAGATACGCAGTATTTT
j_call: TRBJ1-2; d_call: NA; clone_size: NA; v_call: TRBV28; cdr3_aa: CASSLVPRRGYGYTF; cdr3_nt: TGTGCCAGCAGTTTAGTTCCCAGAAGGGGGTATGGCTACACCTTC